Each of the 11 T cell receptor beta chains below was sequenced from the same sample in a study of cytomegalovirus exposure and HLA in healthy donors. Researchers ran the PCR with 60 Vbeta and 13 Jbeta primers. Repertoires were generated with immunoSEQ multiplex PCR, while TCRdb's copy carries only in-frame clones and drops some. Among over 110,000 clones listed, around 77% were seen once. The sequencing input was PBMCs. Source of these receptors: a man younger than 30 in good health and CMV-seronegative.

The V and J genes are TRBV7-9 and TRBJ1-1; TRBD1 might be the D (6 bases). Germline CDR1 SEHNR, CDR2 FQNEAQ (reference sequence). The CDR3 is made up of 16 amino acids. The V gene lost 5 bases and the J gene lost 3 bases, with 19 bases spanning the gap. The CDR3 DNA reads as TGTGCCAGCAGCCGTAAGGGACACGGGGTTGACACTGAAGCTTTCTTT. Protein sequence: CASSRKGHGVDTEAFF.

This clone was detected a few times. The V call is TRBV6-1, the J call TRBJ2-7, with a possible D match to TRBD1 (5 bases). The CDR3 has 14 amino acids. Germline values: CDR1 MNHNS, CDR2 SASEGT. Trimming shortened V by 6 bases and J by 0 bases, and 12 bases separated the two germline ends. The CDR3 reads CASSLMTVSYEQYF. CDR3 nucleotide sequence: TGTGCCAGCAGCTTAATGACAGTCTCCTACGAGCAGTACTTC.

As for this clone: One end of the junction fails to match germline, which may point to a read error. This rearrangement joins TRBV15 to TRBJ1-2; 12 bases are a match to TRBD1. Looked up from germline, CDR1 is LNHNV and CDR2 is YYDKDF (reference sequence). The CDR3 spans 13 residues. The CDR3: CATSTRGQGAYHF. DNA of the CDR3: TGTGCCACCAGCACGAGGGGACAGGGGGCCTATCACTTC.

The genes are TRBV2 and TRBJ1-2; D is ambiguous. The CDR3 spans 14 residues. The germline V gene has CDR1 SNHLY and CDR2 FYNNEI. V was trimmed by 6 bases and J by 5 bases, leaving 16 bases between them. The CDR3 region has the DNA TGTGCCAGCAGGCAAAGGTGGGCAGCTTATGGCTACACCTTC. This codes for CASRQRWAAYGYTF.

This clone is a singleton in its sample. The chain couples TRBV4-2 to TRBJ1-2, with unresolved D. This CDR3 has 13 amino acids. V lost 0 bases to trimming and J lost 4 bases, with 6 bases between them. Per germline, CDR1 LGHNA and CDR2 YNFKEQ. The chain's CDR3 is CASSQEATYGYTF. Written as DNA, the CDR3 is TGTGCCAGCAGCCAAGAGGCAACCTATGGCTACACCTTC.

The V call is TRBV7-9, the J call TRBJ1-1, with 8 bases identical to TRBD1. V trimming: 5 bases; J trimming: 1 base; junction bases outside the gene matches: 12. Germline CDR1 and CDR2: SEHNR and FQNEAQ (reference sequence). This CDR3 is built from 17 residues. This chain's CDR3 is CASSVTGTGWGNTEAFF. The CDR3 DNA follows: TGTGCCAGCAGCGTCACCGGGACAGGTTGGGGGAACACTGAAGCTTTCTTT.

The chain uses TRBV6-5 and TRBJ1-1; D is undetermined. Germline lookup yields CDR1 MNHEY and CDR2 SVGAGI. This CDR3 contains 14 residues. V shed 6 bases and J shed 2 bases, with 13 bases lying between them. For the CDR3, the DNA is TGTGCCAGCAGGCAGGTTTTGGGTAACACTGAAGCTTTCTTT. Translating gives CASRQVLGNTEAFF.

The chain combines TRBV7-2 with TRBJ2-3; TRBD2 matches at 9 bases. CDR3 length equals 16 residues. The V gene end was trimmed by 1 base and the J gene end by 3 bases; junction bases not matched to a gene: 5. The germline V gene has CDR1 SGHTA and CDR2 FQGNSA. CDR3 nucleotides: TGTGCCAGCAGCTTAGAGGCGGGGGGGTGGACAGATACGCAGTATTTT. Translating gives CASSLEAGGWTDTQYF.

This rearrangement joins TRBV6-5 to TRBJ2-2, with TRBD2 matching 8 bases. CDR1 is MNHEY, CDR2 SVGAGI, per germline. V lost 1 base to trimming and J lost 5 bases; unmatched junction nucleotides: 6. The CDR3 is made up of 16 amino acids. The CDR3 DNA is TGTGCCAGCAGTTACTTCCGACGGGGGGGGACCGGGGAGCTGTTTTTT. Its translation: CASSYFRRGGTGELFF.

The count of this clone is one. The chain uses TRBV6-5 and TRBJ1-1; D not resolved. The V end lost 6 bases, the J end lost 0 bases, and 8 bases lay between the germline ends. Germline CDR1 MNHEY, CDR2 SVGAGI. The CDR3 runs to 13 residues. Here the CDR3 DNA reads TGTGCCAGCAGATGGCCCTTGAACACTGAAGCTTTCTTT. Its protein product is CASRWPLNTEAFF.

The rearrangement uses TRBV7-9 and TRBJ2-1; 12 bases line up with TRBD2. The ends lost 5 bases at V and 6 bases at J; junction bases unmatched: 5. Germline CDR1 reads SEHNR; CDR2 reads FQNEAQ (reference sequence). The CDR3 is made up of 15 amino acids. CDR3 in DNA: TGTGCCAGCAGCCAGACTAGCGGGGGTCTCAATGAGCAGTTCTTC. It is translated as CASSQTSGGLNEQFF.